These T cell receptor beta chains were read from a single sample in a study of beta chain features in type 1 diabetes. Profiled with immunoSEQ multiplex PCR; TCRdb holds only in-frame clones, not every one. Among more than 250,000 clones listed, 15% were seen once. The sequenced material came from naive CD4+ T cells from blood. All receptors come from a man in his late teens or twenties with type 1 diabetes. The CDR3 runs from the conserved cysteine through the conserved F or W. D genes are given only for firm matches. A clone size is listed for some rows: how often the clone was seen (once, few, many), or a class if it is expanded.

TRBV28	few	12	-	TRBJ2-5	TGTGCCAGCAGTTACCTACAAGAGACCCAGTACTTC	CASSYLQETQYF
TRBV4-1	few	17	-	TRBJ2-1	TGCGCCAGCAGCCAAGGGGGAGTGAGTACTAGATACAATGAGCAGTTCTTC	CASSQGGVSTRYNEQFF
TRBV29-1	few	13	-	TRBJ2-3	TGCAGCGTTAGGGGCAGGAGCACAGATACGCAGTATTTT	CSVRGRSTDTQYF
TRBV28	few	15	-	TRBJ1-1	TGTGCCAGCAGTTTACCGGTCAGGGGGAACACTGAAGCTTTCTTT	CASSLPVRGNTEAFF
TRBV5-1	-	14	TRBD1	TRBJ1-1	TGCGCCAGCAGCATGGGACAGGGGCCTGGAGAAGCTTTCTTT	CASSMGQGPGEAFF
TRBV18	few	14	-	TRBJ1-2	TGTGCCAGCTCGGACACATCTGATAACTATGGCTACACCTTC	CASSDTSDNYGYTF
TRBV5-1	-	14	TRBD2	TRBJ2-1	TGCGCCAGCAGCTTGGGACTAGCGGGCGATGAGCAGTTCTTC	CASSLGLAGDEQFF
TRBV7-2	-	15	TRBD1	TRBJ1-2	TGTGCCAGCAGCTTAACAGGGGGGAGCCTATACGGCTACACCTTC	CASSLTGGSLYGYTF
TRBV5-1	-	15	TRBD1	TRBJ2-5	TGCGCCAGCAGCCCTACTCCGGGACAGGGACAGACCCAGTACTTC	CASSPTPGQGQTQYF
TRBV11-2	-	16	-	TRBJ2-2	TGTGCCAGCAGCTTAGCACGGTGGGCCGGAACCGGGGAGCTGTTTTTT	CASSLARWAGTGELFF
TRBV19	few	14	-	TRBJ2-1	TGTGCCAGTAGTATAGATCAAGGACTCGATGAGCAGTTCTTC	CASSIDQGLDEQFF
TRBV5-1	few	16	TRBD1	TRBJ2-5	TGCGCCAGCAGCTTGACCGACAGGGGTTGGAGGGAGACCCAGTACTTC	CASSLTDRGWRETQYF
TRBV9	few	16	TRBD2	TRBJ2-5	TGTGCCAGCAGCGTGACCGGACTAGCGGCTCAAGAGACCCAGTACTTC	CASSVTGLAAQETQYF
TRBV20-1	-	11	-	TRBJ2-7	TGCAGTGCCCCTTCGGGCTACGAGCAGTACTTC	CSAPSGYEQYF
TRBV7-9	-	19	-	TRBJ1-1	TGTGCCAGCAGCTTAGACCTCAGGAAGGGGCTGGGCATGAACACTGAAGCTTTCTTT	CASSLDLRKGLGMNTEAFF
TRBV18	few	14	TRBD2	TRBJ2-7	TGTGCCAGCTCACGCGGGGGGGCATTCCACGAGCAGTACTTC	CASSRGGAFHEQYF
TRBV5-1	-	13	TRBD1	TRBJ1-2	TGCGCCAGCAGCGGACAGGGACAGGATGGCTACACCTTC	CASSGQGQDGYTF
TRBV7-2	-	13	-	TRBJ2-1	TGTGCCAGCAGCTTCTTTGGGCCCAATGAGCAGTTCTTC	CASSFFGPNEQFF
TRBV4-3	few	17	-	TRBJ2-7	TGCGCCAGCAGCCAAGATATGGCAGGGGACCTCTCCTACGAGCAGTACTTC	CASSQDMAGDLSYEQYF
TRBV5-1	-	15	TRBD2	TRBJ2-7	TGCGCCAGCAGAACCTATAGCGGGAGGAACTACGAGCAGTACTTC	CASRTYSGRNYEQYF
TRBV7-2	-	13	TRBD1	TRBJ1-2	TGTGCCAGCAGCGCGGGACAGGGCTATGGCTACACCTTC	CASSAGQGYGYTF
TRBV5-1	-	17	TRBD2	TRBJ2-1	TGCGCCAGCAGTCAGGGACTAGCGGGAGTAGCCTACAATGAGCAGTTCTTC	CASSQGLAGVAYNEQFF
TRBV9	few	15	TRBD2	TRBJ2-7	TGTGCCAGCAGCGTAGCTAGCGGGAGTTCCTTTGAGCAGTACTTC	CASSVASGSSFEQYF
TRBV28	few	15	TRBD2	TRBJ2-7	TGTGCCAGCAGTCGGACTAGCGGGAGCTCCTACGAGCAGTACTTC	CASSRTSGSSYEQYF
TRBV4-1	few	17	TRBD1	TRBJ2-2	TGCGCCAGCAGCCCCAAAGCGGGGACAGGGGATACCGGGGAGCTGTTTTTT	CASSPKAGTGDTGELFF
TRBV6-5	-	15	-	TRBJ1-4	TGTGCCAGCCGAAAAACAGACAGTGTACATGAAAAACTGTTTTTT	CASRKTDSVHEKLFF
TRBV7-9	few	15	-	TRBJ2-3	TGTGCCAGCAGCTTAAAGGAGGGCCGCACAGATACGCAGTATTTT	CASSLKEGRTDTQYF
TRBV7-9	few	16	-	TRBJ2-3	TGTGCCAGCAACGCGGCTACGGTAGTGAACACAGATACGCAGTATTTT	CASNAATVVNTDTQYF
TRBV5-6	few	15	-	TRBJ2-1	TGTGCCAGCAGCTTGGGGAGCGGACCCTACAATGAGCAGTTCTTC	CASSLGSGPYNEQFF
TRBV18	-	14	TRBD1	TRBJ1-2	TGTGCCAGCTCACCGACAGGGCAGAACTATGGCTACACCTTC	CASSPTGQNYGYTF
TRBV5-1	-	14	-	TRBJ2-1	TGCGCCAGCAGCTCCGATCACCCGGGGAATGAGCAGTTCTTC	CASSSDHPGNEQFF
TRBV7-2	-	16	TRBD2	TRBJ2-1	TGTGCCAGCAGGGGACCGATGGCGGGGGGAATGAATGAGCAGTTCTTC	CASRGPMAGGMNEQFF
TRBV6-5	-	15	-	TRBJ2-7	TGTGCCAGCAGTTACTCTGCCGGGGTGGGCTACGAGCAGTACTTC	CASSYSAGVGYEQYF
TRBV4-3	few	18	TRBD2	TRBJ2-1	TGCGCCAGCAGCCAAGGGGAAGTGGGACTAGCGGAATACAATGAGCAGTTCTTC	CASSQGEVGLAEYNEQFF
TRBV10-3	few	15	TRBD1	TRBJ2-7	TGTGCCATCAGTGACCCGGACAGGGTACACTACGAGCAGTACTTC	CAISDPDRVHYEQYF
TRBV18	few	16	TRBD2	TRBJ2-1	TGTGCCAGCTCACACCCGGGGACTAGCGGATACAATGAGCAGTTCTTC	CASSHPGTSGYNEQFF
TRBV20-1	few	11	-	TRBJ1-2	TGCAGCGCAGACTACGACTATGGCTACACCTTC	CSADYDYGYTF